The 15 T cell receptor beta chains presented below share a single source sample, sequenced in a study of T cell responses to AZD1222 COVID-19 vaccine. Profiled with immunoSEQ multiplex PCR; TCRdb holds only in-frame clones, not every one. Seen here are tens of thousands of clones, around nine tenths observed once, and the top ten hold 15% to 20%. Here the sequenced sample was peripheral blood, taken on day 0 of AZD1222 vaccination. The receptors were gathered from an adult in good health.

The gene calls are TRBV21-1 and TRBJ2-5; TRBD2, the table's D call, lacks a check against the DNA. TRBV21-1 corresponds to a pseudogene. There are 17 residues in the CDR3. The CDR3 region is CASSNLRLAGGRGTQYF. For the CDR3, the DNA is TGTGCCAGCAGCAATCTCAGACTAGCGGGGGGCAGAGGGACCCAGTACTTC.

This clone showed up just once. The V and J genes are TRBV28 and TRBJ1-4; unclear D gene. CDR3 length: 16 amino acids. V was shortened by 5 bases and J by 0 bases, with 13 bases between the two germline ends. Germline V gene lookup returns CDR1 MDHEN and CDR2 SYDVKM. The CDR3 bases are TGTGCCAGCAGTCGGGGAGACGCAGCAACTAATGAAAAACTGTTTTTT. It yields the protein CASSRGDAATNEKLFF. The full variable domain, its missing parts supplied by reference TRBV28 and TRBJ1-4, is DVKVTQSSRYLVKRTGEKVFLECVQDMDHENMFWYRQDPGLGLRLIYFSYDVKMKEKGDIPEGYSVSREKKERFSLILESASTNQTSMYLCASSRGDAATNEKLFFGSGTQLSVL.

V is TRBV7-2 and J is TRBJ1-1; 10 bases map to TRBD1. The CDR3 has 17 residues. The trim removed 3 bases at V and 0 bases at J, leaving 7 bases unmatched. Per germline, CDR1 SGHTA and CDR2 FQGNSA. The CDR3 here is CASSFPDRGALNTEAFF. The CDR3 DNA reads as TGTGCCAGCAGCTTCCCGGACAGGGGGGCTCTGAACACTGAAGCTTTCTTT.

Only one count was recorded for this clone. The V gene is TRBV7-8, the J gene TRBJ1-4; 11 nucleotides align to TRBD1. V shed 5 bases, J shed 7 bases, and the junction held 15 bases outside the gene matches. Looked up from germline, CDR1 is SGHVS and CDR2 is FQNEAQ. The CDR3 length is 18 residues. CDR3 sequence: CASSTTLTDRGHGEKLFF. The CDR3 DNA reads TGTGCCAGCAGCACTACCCTAACGGACAGGGGGCACGGTGAAAAACTGTTTTTT.

The table lists this clone with a count of one. The chain recombines TRBV7-9 with TRBJ2-7; 7 nucleotides match TRBD2. The CDR3 is made up of 16 amino acids. V gave up 1 base and J gave up 0 bases; unmatched junction bases: 6. CDR1 SEHNR and CDR2 FQNEAQ come from the germline V gene (reference sequence). The CDR3 loop reads CASSLVSRTSSYEQYF. For the CDR3, the DNA is TGTGCCAGCAGCTTAGTAAGTAGGACTAGCTCCTACGAGCAGTACTTC.

This clone was seen a single time. The chain recombines TRBV5-4 with TRBJ1-4; 7 nucleotides agree with TRBD1. This CDR3 is built from 19 residues. From germline, CDR1 is SGHNT and CDR2 YYREEE (reference sequence). J lost 0 bases, V lost 4 bases, and 15 bases had no gene match. The CDR3 bases are TGTGCCAGCAGCAGACTGGACAGGACACAAACCCCAACTAATGAAAAACTGTTTTTT. Its protein is CASSRLDRTQTPTNEKLFF.

CDR3 sequence reads: CASSPRGGSGNTIYF. The CDR3 nucleotides read TGTGCCAGCAGCCCCCGTGGGGGGAGTGGAAACACCATATATTTT. The chain recombines TRBV9 with TRBJ1-3; possible D gene TRBD1, 5 bases. Germline V CDR1 and CDR2: SGDLS, YYNGEE. V dropped 4 bases and J dropped 3 bases, with 14 bases sitting between them. The CDR3 loop spans 15 amino acids.

The gene calls are TRBV6-4 and TRBJ1-5; the D gene is possibly TRBD1 (5 bases). CDR3 length: 13 amino acids. Germline loops: CDR1 MRHNA, CDR2 SNTAGT. CDR3 residues: CGQLNSRGQPQHF. CDR3 in DNA: TGTGGCCAGCTGAACAGTAGGGGCCAGCCCCAGCATTTT.

The rearrangement links TRBV19 to TRBJ1-1; TRBD1 might be the D (5 bases). The V end lost 9 bases, the J end lost 5 bases, and 10 bases lay between the germline ends. The CDR3 consists of 11 residues. Germline V gene lookup returns CDR1 LNHDA and CDR2 SQIVND (reference sequence). The CDR3 sequence is CASQGRTEAFF. For the CDR3, the DNA is TGTGCCAGCCAGGGTCGGACTGAAGCTTTCTTT.

The chain uses TRBV6-5 and TRBJ2-2; D may be TRBD1 (6 bases). V lost 4 bases to trimming and J lost 3 bases, with 9 bases between them. This CDR3 comprises 14 residues. Germline assignment: CDR1 MNHEY and CDR2 SVGAGI. The CDR3, as DNA: TGTGCCAGCAGTTGGACAGCTGACACCGGGGAGCTGTTTTTT. Translation gives CASSWTADTGELFF.

V usage is TRBV28 and J usage is TRBJ1-1; D might be TRBD1 (6 bases). Looked up from germline, CDR1 is MDHEN and CDR2 is SYDVKM. This CDR3 has 12 amino acids. With 5 bases removed from V and 8 bases from J, the gap between germline ends came to 12 bases. This CDR3 reads CASSPRTEEAFF. CDR3 bases: TGTGCCAGCAGTCCTAGGACAGAAGAAGCTTTCTTT.

J is TRBJ1-2 and V is TRBV28; possibly TRBD1 for D (5 bases). The CDR3 loop spans 12 amino acids. Trimming took 2 bases from V and 4 from J, leaving 5 bases between them. Looked up from germline, CDR1 is MDHEN and CDR2 is SYDVKM. The CDR3 loop reads CASSLQGYGYTF. DNA for the CDR3: TGTGCCAGCAGTTTACAGGGCTATGGCTACACCTTC.

The CDR3 here is CASTRQGGTEAFF. The CDR3 nucleotides are TGTGCCAGCACACGACAGGGGGGCACTGAAGCTTTCTTT. The chain recombines TRBV11-2 with TRBJ1-1; 9 bases match TRBD1. Germline V gives CDR1 SGHAT, CDR2 FQNNGV. The length of the CDR3 is 13 residues. Unmatched junction bases numbered 4, after V lost 7 bases and J lost 4 bases. The whole variable domain, filled in from reference TRBV11-2 and TRBJ1-1, reads EAGVAQSPRYKIIEKRQSVAFWCNPISGHATLYWYQQILGQGPKLLIQFQNNGVVDDSQLPKDRFSAERLKGVDSTLKIQPAKLEDSAVYLCASTRQGGTEAFFGQGTRLTVV.

This sequence joins TRBV9 and TRBJ1-2; 11 bases line up with TRBD1. The CDR3 extends over 15 amino acids. CDR1 is SGDLS, CDR2 YYNGEE, per germline. The junction had 5 bases not matched to a gene; V was cut back by 2 bases and J by 5 bases. CDR3 DNA: TGTGCCAGCAGCGTCAACCGGGACAGGGGGTATGGCTACACCTTC. It codes for CASSVNRDRGYGYTF.

The V gene is TRBV24-1, the J gene TRBJ1-5; D is uncertain. The CDR3 covers 15 residues. Germline V gives CDR1 KGHDR, CDR2 SFDVKD. V gave up 3 bases and J gave up 0 bases, with 8 bases separating them. The CDR3 reads CATSDPSLSNQPQHF. The CDR3 coding sequence is TGTGCCACCAGTGATCCAAGCCTTAGCAATCAGCCCCAGCATTTT.